Sequencing of this TCR beta chain was carried out in a study of radiotherapy plus CTLA-4 blockade in lung cancer. The protocol was immunoSEQ multiplex PCR, while the TCRdb copy is restricted to in-frame clones and leaves out a portion. Of more than 25,000 clones listed, approximately 81% are singletons. Germline V gene data show CDR1 as SGHAT and CDR2 as FQNNGV. Trimming removed 3 bases at V and 5 bases at J, with 17 bases between. The CDR3 length is 16 residues. There are a few counts of this clone. The receptor was isolated from a human donor with non-small cell lung cancer that progressed on radiotherapy plus ipilimumab. This rearrangement joins TRBV11-2 to TRBJ2-1, with a possible D match to TRBD2 (6 bases). Specimen: peripheral blood, collected from a patient treated with radiotherapy plus ipilimumab. CDR3 DNA sequence: TGTGCCAGCAGCTTGGTAATCGGTTCGGGGGACAATGAGCAGTTCTTC. It translates to CASSLVIGSGDNEQFF.